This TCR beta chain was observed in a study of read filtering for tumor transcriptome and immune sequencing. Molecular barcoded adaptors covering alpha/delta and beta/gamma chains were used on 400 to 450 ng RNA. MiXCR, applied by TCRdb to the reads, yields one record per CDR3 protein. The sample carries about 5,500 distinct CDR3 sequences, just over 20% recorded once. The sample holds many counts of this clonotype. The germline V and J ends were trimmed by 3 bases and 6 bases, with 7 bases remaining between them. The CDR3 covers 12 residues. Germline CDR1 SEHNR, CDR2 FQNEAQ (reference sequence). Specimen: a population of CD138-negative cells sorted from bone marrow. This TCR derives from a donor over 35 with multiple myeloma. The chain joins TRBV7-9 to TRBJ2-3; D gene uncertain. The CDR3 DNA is TGTGCCAGCAGCTTCGATACCGATACGCAGTATTTT. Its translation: CASSFDTDTQYF.